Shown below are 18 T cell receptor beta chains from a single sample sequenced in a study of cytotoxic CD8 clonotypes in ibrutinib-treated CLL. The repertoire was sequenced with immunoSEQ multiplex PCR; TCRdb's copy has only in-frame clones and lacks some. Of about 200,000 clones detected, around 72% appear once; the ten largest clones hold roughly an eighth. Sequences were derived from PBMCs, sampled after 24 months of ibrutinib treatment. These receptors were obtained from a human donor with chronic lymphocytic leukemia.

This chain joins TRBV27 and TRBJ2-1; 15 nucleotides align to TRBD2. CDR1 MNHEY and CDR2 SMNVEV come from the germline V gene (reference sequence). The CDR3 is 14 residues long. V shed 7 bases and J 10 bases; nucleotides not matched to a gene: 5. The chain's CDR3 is CASTGTSGRYEQFF. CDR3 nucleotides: TGTGCCAGCACCGGGACTAGCGGGAGGTACGAGCAGTTCTTC.

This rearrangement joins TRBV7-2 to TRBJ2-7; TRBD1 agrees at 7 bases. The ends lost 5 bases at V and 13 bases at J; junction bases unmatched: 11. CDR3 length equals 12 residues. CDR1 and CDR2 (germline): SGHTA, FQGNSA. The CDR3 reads CASSPPGTVLYF. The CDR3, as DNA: TGTGCCAGCAGCCCTCCCGGGACAGTTCTATACTTC.

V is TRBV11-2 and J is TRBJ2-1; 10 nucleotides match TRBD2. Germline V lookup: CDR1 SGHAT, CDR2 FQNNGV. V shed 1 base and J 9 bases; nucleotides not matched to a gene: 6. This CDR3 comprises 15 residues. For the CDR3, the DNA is TGTGCCAGCAGCTTAGGGACTAGCGGCCGGGTTGAGCAGTTCTTC. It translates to CASSLGTSGRVEQFF.

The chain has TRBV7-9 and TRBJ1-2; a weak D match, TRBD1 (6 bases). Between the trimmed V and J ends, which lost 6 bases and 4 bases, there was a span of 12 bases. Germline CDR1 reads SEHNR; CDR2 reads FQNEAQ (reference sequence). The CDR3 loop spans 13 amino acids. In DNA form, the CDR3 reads TGTGCCAGCAGGAGCCGGGACACCTATGGCTACACCTTC. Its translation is CASRSRDTYGYTF.

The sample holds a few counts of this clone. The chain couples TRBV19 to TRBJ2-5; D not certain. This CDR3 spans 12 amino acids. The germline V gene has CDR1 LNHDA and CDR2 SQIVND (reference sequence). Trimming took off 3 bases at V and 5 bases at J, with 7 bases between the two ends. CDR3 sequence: CASSMNGETQYF. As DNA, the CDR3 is TGTGCCAGTAGTATGAACGGGGAGACCCAGTACTTC.

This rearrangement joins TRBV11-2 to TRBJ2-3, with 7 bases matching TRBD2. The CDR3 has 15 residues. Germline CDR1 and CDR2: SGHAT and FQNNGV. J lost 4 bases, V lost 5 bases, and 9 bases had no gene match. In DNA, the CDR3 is TGTGCCAGCAGCCCGCGCGGGAGCGCCGCAGATACGCAGTATTTT. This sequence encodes CASSPRGSAADTQYF.

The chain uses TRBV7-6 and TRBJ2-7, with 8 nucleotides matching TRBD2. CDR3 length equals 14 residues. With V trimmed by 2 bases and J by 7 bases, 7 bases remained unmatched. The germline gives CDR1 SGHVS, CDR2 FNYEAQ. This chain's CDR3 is CASSLKRELGEQYF. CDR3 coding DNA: TGTGCCAGCAGCTTAAAGCGGGAGCTGGGGGAGCAGTACTTC.

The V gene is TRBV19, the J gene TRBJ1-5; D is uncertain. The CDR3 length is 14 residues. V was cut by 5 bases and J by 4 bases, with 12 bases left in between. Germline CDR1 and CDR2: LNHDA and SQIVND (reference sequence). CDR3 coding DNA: TGTGCCAGTAGTGTCCCCCGAAGTAATCAGCCCCAGCATTTT. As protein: CASSVPRSNQPQHF.

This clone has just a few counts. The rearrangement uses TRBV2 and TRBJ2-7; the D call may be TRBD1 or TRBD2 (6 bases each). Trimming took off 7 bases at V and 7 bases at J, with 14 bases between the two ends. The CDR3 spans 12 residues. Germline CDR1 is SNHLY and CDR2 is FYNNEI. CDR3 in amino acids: CASNGGLWEQYF. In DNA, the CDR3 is TGTGCCAGCAATGGGGGGCTGTGGGAGCAGTACTTC.

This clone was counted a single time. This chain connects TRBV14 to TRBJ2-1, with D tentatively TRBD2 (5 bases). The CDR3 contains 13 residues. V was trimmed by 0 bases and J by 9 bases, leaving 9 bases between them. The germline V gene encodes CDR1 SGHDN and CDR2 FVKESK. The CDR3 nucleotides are TGTGCCAGCAGCCAAGAACTAGATATTGAGCAGTTCTTC. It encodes CASSQELDIEQFF. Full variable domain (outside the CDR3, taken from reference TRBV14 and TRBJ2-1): EAGVTQFPSHSVIEKGQTVTLRCDPISGHDNLYWYRRVMGKEIKFLLHFVKESKQDESGMPNNRFLAERTGGTYSTLKVQPAELEDSGVYFCASSQELDIEQFFGPGTRLTVL.

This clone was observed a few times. The CDR3 protein is CATRQGSHEQYF. The CDR3 bases are TGTGCCACCAGACAGGGGTCCCACGAGCAGTACTTC. The chain is built from TRBV10-3 and TRBJ2-7, with 8 bases fitting TRBD1. The germline CDR1 and CDR2 sequences are ENHRY and SYGVKD. V was pared by 10 bases and J by 5 bases, with 7 bases of the junction left unmatched. The CDR3 is made up of 12 amino acids.

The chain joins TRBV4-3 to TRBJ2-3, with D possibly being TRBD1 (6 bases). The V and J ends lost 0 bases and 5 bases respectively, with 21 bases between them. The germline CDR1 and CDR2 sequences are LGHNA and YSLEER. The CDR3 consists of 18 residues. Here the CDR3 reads CASSQDPTRGAPLDTQYF. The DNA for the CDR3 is TGCGCCAGCAGCCAAGATCCCACCAGGGGAGCCCCACTAGATACGCAGTATTTT.

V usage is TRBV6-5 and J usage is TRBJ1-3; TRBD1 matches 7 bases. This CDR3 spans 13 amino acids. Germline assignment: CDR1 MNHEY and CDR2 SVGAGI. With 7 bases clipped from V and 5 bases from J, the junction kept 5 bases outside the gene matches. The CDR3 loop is CASTSTGRNTIYF. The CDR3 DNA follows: TGTGCCAGCACCTCGACAGGGAGAAACACCATATATTTT.

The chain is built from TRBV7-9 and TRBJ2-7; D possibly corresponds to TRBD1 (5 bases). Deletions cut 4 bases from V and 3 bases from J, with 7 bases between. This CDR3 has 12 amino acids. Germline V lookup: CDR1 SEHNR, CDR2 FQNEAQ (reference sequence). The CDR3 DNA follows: TGTGCCAGCAGCTCGGACAACTACGAGCAGTACTTC. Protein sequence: CASSSDNYEQYF.

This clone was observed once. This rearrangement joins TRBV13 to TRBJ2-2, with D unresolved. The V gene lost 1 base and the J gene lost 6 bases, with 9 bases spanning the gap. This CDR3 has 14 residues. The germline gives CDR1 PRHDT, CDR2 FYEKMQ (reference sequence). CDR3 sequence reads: CASSLETVPGELFF. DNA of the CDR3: TGTGCCAGCAGCTTAGAAACGGTTCCCGGGGAGCTGTTTTTT.

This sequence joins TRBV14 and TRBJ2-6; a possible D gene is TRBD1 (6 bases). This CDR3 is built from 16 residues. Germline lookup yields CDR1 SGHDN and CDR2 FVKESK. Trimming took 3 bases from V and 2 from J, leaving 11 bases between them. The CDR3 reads CASSQDRTTGANVLTF. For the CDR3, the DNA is TGTGCCAGCAGCCAGGACAGAACCACTGGGGCCAACGTCCTGACTTTC. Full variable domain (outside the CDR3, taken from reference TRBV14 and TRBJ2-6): EAGVTQFPSHSVIEKGQTVTLRCDPISGHDNLYWYRRVMGKEIKFLLHFVKESKQDESGMPNNRFLAERTGGTYSTLKVQPAELEDSGVYFCASSQDRTTGANVLTFGAGSRLTVL.

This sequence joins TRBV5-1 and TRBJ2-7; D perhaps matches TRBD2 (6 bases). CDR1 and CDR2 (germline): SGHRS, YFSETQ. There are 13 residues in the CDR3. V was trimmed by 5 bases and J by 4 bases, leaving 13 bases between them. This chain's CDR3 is CASRRLGAYEQYF. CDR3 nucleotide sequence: TGCGCCAGCAGGCGACTAGGCGCTTACGAGCAGTACTTC.

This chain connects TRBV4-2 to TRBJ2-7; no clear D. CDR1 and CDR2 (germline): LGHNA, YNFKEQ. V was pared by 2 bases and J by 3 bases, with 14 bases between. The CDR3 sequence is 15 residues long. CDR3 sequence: CASSQIPAVFYEQYF. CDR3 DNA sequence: TGTGCCAGCAGCCAAATCCCCGCAGTATTCTACGAGCAGTACTTC.